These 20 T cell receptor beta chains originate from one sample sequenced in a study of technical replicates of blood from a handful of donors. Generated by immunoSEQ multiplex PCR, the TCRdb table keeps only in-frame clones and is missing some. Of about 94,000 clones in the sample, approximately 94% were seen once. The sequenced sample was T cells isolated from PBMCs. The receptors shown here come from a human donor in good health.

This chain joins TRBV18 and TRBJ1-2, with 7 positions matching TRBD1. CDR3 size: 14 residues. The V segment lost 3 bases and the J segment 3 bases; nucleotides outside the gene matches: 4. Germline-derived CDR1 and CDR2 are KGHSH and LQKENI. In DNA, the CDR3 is TGTGCCAGCTCACCTATAGACAGGGACTATGGCTACACCTTC. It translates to CASSPIDRDYGYTF.

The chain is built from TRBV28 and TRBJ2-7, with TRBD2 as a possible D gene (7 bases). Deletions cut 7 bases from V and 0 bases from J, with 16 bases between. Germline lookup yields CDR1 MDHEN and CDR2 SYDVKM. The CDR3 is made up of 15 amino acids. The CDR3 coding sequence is TGTGCCAGCACCATCGGGGGCGGGAGCTCCTACGAGCAGTACTTC. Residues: CASTIGGGSSYEQYF.

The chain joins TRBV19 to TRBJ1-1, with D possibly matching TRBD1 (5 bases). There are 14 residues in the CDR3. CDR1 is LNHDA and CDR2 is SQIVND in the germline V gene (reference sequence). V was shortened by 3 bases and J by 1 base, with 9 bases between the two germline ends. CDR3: CASSIGGTNTEAFF. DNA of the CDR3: TGTGCCAGTAGTATTGGAGGGACGAACACTGAAGCTTTCTTT.

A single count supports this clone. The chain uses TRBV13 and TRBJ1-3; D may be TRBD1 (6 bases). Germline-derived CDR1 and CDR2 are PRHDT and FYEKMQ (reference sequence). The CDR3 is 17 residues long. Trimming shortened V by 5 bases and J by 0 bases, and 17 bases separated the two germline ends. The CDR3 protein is CASSLLMTGTSGNTIYF. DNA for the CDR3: TGTGCCAGCAGCCTCCTCATGACAGGTACCTCTGGAAACACCATATATTTT. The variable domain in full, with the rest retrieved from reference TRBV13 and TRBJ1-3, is AAGVIQSPRHLIKEKRETATLKCYPIPRHDTVYWYQQGPGQDPQFLISFYEKMQSDKGSIPDRFSAQQFSDYHSELNMSSLELGDSALYFCASSLLMTGTSGNTIYFGEGSWLTVV.

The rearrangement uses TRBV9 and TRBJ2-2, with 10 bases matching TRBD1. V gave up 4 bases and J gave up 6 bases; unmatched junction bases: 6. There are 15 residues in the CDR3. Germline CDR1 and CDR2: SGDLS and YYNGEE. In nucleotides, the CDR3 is TGTGCCAGCAGCACTAGACAGGGGGCCGCCGGGGAGCTGTTTTTT. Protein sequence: CASSTRQGAAGELFF.

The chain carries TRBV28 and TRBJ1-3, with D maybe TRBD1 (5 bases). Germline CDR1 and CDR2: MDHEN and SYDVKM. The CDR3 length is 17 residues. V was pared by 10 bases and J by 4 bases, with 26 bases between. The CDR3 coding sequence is TGTGCCACCTTGGCCCCCGGGGGGGATTCACACGGAAACACCATATATTTT. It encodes CATLAPGGDSHGNTIYF.

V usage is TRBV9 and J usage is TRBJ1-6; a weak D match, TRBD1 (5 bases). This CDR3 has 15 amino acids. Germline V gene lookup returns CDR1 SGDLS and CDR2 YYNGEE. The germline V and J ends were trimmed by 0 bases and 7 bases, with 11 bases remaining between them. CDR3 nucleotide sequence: TGTGCCAGCAGCGTAGACGGGGGTATGAATTCACCCCTCCACTTT. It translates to CASSVDGGMNSPLHF.

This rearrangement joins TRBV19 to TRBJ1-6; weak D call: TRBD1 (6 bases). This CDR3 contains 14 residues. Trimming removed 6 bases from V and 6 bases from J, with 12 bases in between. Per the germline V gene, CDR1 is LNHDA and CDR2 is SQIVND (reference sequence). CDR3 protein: CASRKQGSNSPLHF. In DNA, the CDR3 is TGTGCCAGTAGGAAACAGGGAAGTAATTCACCCCTCCACTTT.

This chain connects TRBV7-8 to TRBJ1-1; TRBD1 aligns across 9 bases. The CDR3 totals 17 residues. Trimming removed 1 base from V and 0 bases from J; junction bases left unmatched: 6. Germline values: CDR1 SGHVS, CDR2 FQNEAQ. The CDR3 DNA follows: TGTGCCAGCAGCTTAGGAGACAGGGGGGCCTTGAACACTGAAGCTTTCTTT. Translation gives CASSLGDRGALNTEAFF.

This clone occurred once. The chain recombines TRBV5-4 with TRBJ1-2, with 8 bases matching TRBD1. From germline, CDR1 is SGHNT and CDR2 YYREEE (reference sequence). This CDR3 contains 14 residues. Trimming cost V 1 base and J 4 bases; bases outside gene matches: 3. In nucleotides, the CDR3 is TGTGCCAGCAGCTTGTTGGACAGGGCCTATGGCTACACCTTC. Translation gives CASSLLDRAYGYTF.

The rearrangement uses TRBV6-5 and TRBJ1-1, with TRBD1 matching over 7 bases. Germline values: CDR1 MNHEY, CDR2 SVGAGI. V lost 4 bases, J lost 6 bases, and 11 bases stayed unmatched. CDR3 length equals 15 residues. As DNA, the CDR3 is TGTGCCAGCAGTTGGTCCGAGACAGGGAGCGCTGAAGCTTTCTTT. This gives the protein CASSWSETGSAEAFF.

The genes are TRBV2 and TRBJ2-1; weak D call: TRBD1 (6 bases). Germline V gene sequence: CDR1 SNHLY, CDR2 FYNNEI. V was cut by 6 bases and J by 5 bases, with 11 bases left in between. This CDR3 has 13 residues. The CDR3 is CASSDDRNNEQFF. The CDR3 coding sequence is TGTGCCAGCAGCGATGACAGGAACAATGAGCAGTTCTTC.

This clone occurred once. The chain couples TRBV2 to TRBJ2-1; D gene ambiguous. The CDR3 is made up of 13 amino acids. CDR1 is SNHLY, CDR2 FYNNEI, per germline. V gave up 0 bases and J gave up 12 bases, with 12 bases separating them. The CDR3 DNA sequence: TGTGCCAGCAGTGAAGCGCGAGCTGTCGGGCAGTTCTTC. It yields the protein CASSEARAVGQFF.

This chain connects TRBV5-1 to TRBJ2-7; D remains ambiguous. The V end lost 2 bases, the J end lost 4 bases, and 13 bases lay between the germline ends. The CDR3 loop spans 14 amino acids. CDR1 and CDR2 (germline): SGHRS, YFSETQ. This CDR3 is CASSFAGKSYEQYF. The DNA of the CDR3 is TGCGCCAGCAGCTTTGCTGGCAAATCGTACGAGCAGTACTTC.

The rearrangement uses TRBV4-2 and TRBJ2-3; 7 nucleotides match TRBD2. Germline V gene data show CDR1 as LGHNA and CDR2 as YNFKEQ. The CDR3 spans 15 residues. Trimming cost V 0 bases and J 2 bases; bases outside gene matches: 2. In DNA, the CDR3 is TGTGCCAGCAGCCAAGAGGGGACTAACACAGATACGCAGTATTTT. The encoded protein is CASSQEGTNTDTQYF.

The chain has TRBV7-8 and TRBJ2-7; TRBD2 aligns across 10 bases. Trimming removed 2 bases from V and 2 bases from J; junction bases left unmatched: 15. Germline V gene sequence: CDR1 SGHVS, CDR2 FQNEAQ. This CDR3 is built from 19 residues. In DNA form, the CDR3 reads TGTGCCAGCAGCTTAAAATCTCTTAGCGGGGGGCCGGGAGCCTACGAGCAGTACTTC. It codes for CASSLKSLSGGPGAYEQYF.

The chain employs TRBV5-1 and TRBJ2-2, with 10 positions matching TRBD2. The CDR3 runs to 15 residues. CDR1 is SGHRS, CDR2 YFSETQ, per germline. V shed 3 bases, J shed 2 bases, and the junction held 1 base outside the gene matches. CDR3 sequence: CASSWTSGNTGELFF. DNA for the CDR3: TGCGCCAGCAGCTGGACTAGCGGAAACACCGGGGAGCTGTTTTTT.

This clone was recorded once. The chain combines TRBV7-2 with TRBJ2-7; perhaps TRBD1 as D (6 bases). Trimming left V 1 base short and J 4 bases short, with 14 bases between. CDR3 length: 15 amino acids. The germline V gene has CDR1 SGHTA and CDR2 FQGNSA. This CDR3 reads CASSLGATGSYEQYF. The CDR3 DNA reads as TGTGCCAGCAGCTTAGGGGCGACAGGTTCTTACGAGCAGTACTTC.

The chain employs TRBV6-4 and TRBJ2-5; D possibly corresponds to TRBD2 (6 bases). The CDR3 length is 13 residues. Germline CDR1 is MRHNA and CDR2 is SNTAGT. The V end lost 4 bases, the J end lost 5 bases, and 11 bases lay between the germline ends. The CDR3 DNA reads TGTGCCAGCAGTGCCTTTGGAGGGGAGACCCAGTACTTC. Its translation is CASSAFGGETQYF.

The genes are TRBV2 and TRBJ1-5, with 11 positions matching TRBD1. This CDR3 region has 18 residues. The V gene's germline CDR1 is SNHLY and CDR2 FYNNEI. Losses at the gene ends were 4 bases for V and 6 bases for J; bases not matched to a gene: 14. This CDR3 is CASSVRPGQGVPSQPQHF. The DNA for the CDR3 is TGTGCCAGCAGTGTTCGGCCGGGACAGGGGGTACCTAGTCAGCCCCAGCATTTT. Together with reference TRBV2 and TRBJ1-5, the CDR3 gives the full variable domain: EPEVTQTPSHQVTQMGQEVILRCVPISNHLYFYWYRQILGQKVEFLVSFYNNEISEKSEIFDDQFSVERPDGSNFTLKIRSTKLEDSAMYFCASSVRPGQGVPSQPQHFGDGTRLSIL.